The count of the clone carrying this T cell receptor beta chain is one. From germline, CDR1 is KGHSH and CDR2 LQKENI. Trimming pared 6 bases from V and 0 bases from J, leaving 15 bases between. The CDR3 covers 17 residues. Sequencing was performed with immunoSEQ multiplex PCR; in TCRdb, only in-frame clones are kept and a portion is missing. This repertoire shows under 65,000 clones, around 87% found once; its top ten account for about a tenth. The record originates from a study of OX40 agonist ivuxolimab in advanced cancers. Source: CD4+ or CD8+ T cells sorted from blood, taken in a trial of the OX40 agonist ivuxolimab. The chain combines TRBV18 with TRBJ2-6; weak D call: TRBD1 (6 bases). The clonotype was recovered from an adult with an advanced solid tumor such as melanoma, head and neck, liver or kidney cancer. CDR3 sequence (DNA): TGTGCCAGCTCGGTCGGACAGTCCTCCTCTGGGGCCAACGTCCTGACTTTC. Translated, it gives CASSVGQSSSGANVLTF. Combining the CDR3 with reference TRBV18 and TRBJ2-6 gives the whole variable domain NAGVMQNPRHLVRRRGQEARLRCSPMKGHSHVYWYRQLPEEGLKFMVYLQKENIIDESGMPKERFSAEFPKEGPSILRIQQVVRGDSAAYFCASSVGQSSSGANVLTFGAGSRLTVL.